The present T cell receptor beta chain was sequenced within a study of blood T cell repertoires in COVID-19 (dated by TCRdb to the early 2020s). Regarding the study in general: Collaborator samples came from the United States, Italy and Spain and covered acute and convalescent phases of COVID-19. The material from the prospective study consisted of cDNA or gDNA derived from T cells, B-cell-depleted T cells, or PBMCs. The dataset comprised deeply sampled blood TCRbeta repertoires from subjects exposed to, actively infected with, or recovered from COVID-19. The repertoires were released in a freely available public database intended as a resource for research on the immune response to SARS-CoV-2. The samples were drawn from the first 160 participants of the ongoing ImmuneRACE study and from 950 to 1,500 subjects provided by 6 global collaborators. Sample metadata almost always included a de-identified subject ID, COVID-19 status, age in years and sex. Where available, HLA class I and class II types were taken from metadata supplied by the sample provider and were not determined by assay-based typing.

As to this clone: Its antigen remains undetermined. The input lacks base qualities; no much larger clone sits a single base away.

TCRbeta CDR3 regions were amplified from genomic DNA by means of the immunoSEQ Assay, a bias-controlled multiplex PCR. The authors' analysis ran thus. Within the assay, amplification of reference gene primers was used to estimate how many nucleated cells each sample contained. Sequence reads were collapsed and filtered to measure the absolute abundance of every unique TCRbeta CDR3 rearrangement. For each sample, productive Simpson clonality was calculated as the square root of Simpson's diversity index across productive rearrangements. TCRdb stores this immuneACCESS table with in-frame sequences only. Part of the clones is absent; in the studies checked, under half of the shortfall reflects unresolved V genes, and no reason is known for the rest. From that table come the V and J calls and clone size; the DNA was used to work out D and trimming. The sample yields approximately 130,000 clones; about four fifths were counted once. Together, the top ten hold 5.5% to 6% of the sample.

As encoded in the germline V gene, CDR1 is SGHRS while CDR2 is YFSETQ. The CDR3, cysteine through phenylalanine, is 13 amino acids long. The read is trimmed to its CDR3 DNA, 39 bases read in frame from base 1. At the junction V is shortened by 4 bases and J by 6 bases; bases outside the gene matches: 4. Summary of the overall study and its limitations: The amount of clinical and demographic metadata varied by source and participant and was provided uncurated.

Whole blood was collected in K2EDTA tubes by collaborating institutions according to the institutions' own protocols. Collaborator samples were shipped for TCRbeta analysis as frozen whole blood, isolated PBMCs, or DNA extracted from either sample type. The source is a man older than 75 with active or convalescent COVID-19. Here the chain combines TRBV5-1 and TRBJ1-1, with 9 bases aligning to TRBD1. Sequencing was done on a sample of peripheral blood. The DNA reads as follows: TGCGCCAGCAGCGGACAGGGGTTCTCTGAAGCTTTCTTT. This gives the protein CASSGQGFSEAFF.